These 20 T cell receptor beta chains originate from one sample sequenced in a study of CD8 T cells in ankylosing spondylitis. Study-level findings and limits: Ankylosing spondylitis blood appeared to carry a characteristic TCR beta motif of several highly homologous variants.

No antigen has been assigned to these receptors. TCRdb redid the calling of the 5' RACE reads with MiXCR, one entry per CDR3 protein. The data hold approximately 540,000 distinct CDR3 sequences, with about an eighth observed a single time. The sequencing input was blood, either unsorted or a sorted T cell fraction (not recorded which). These receptors all stem from a male donor with ankylosing spondylitis.

Only a few counts were recorded for this clonotype. The chain couples TRBV11-2 to TRBJ2-5; 9 nucleotides match TRBD1. Germline V gives CDR1 SGHAT, CDR2 FQNNGV. V dropped 1 base and J dropped 8; count of bases not matched to a gene: 2. The CDR3 consists of 13 residues. The CDR3 protein is CASSLGDRVTQYF. The CDR3 nucleotides are TGTGCCAGCAGCTTAGGGGACAGGGTTACCCAGTACTTC.

This clonotype was counted between two and nine times. The gene calls are TRBV12-3 or TRBV12-4 and TRBJ2-1, with 7 nucleotides matching TRBD2. CDR3 length: 14 amino acids. J gave up 6 bases and V 6 bases, and 8 bases lay outside the gene matches. CDR3: CASSFELATNEQFF. CDR3 nucleotides: TGTGCCAGCAGCTTTGAACTAGCGACCAATGAGCAGTTCTTC.

V is TRBV5-1 and J is TRBJ2-3, with 10 bases lining up with TRBD2. The CDR3 is 16 amino acids. CDR1 is SGHRS and CDR2 is YFSETQ in the germline V gene. V lost 4 bases to trimming and J lost 2 bases; unmatched junction nucleotides: 7. The CDR3 here is CASSPRTSGATDTQYF. CDR3 in DNA: TGCGCCAGCAGCCCCCGGACTAGCGGTGCCACAGATACGCAGTATTTT.

This clonotype was detected a few times. V usage is TRBV3-1 and J usage is TRBJ2-3, with 10 positions matching TRBD2. V dropped 1 base and J dropped 3; count of bases not matched to a gene: 1. Germline V lookup: CDR1 LGHDT, CDR2 YNNKEL (reference sequence). The CDR3 has 15 residues. This CDR3 reads CASSQGGLATDTQYF. In DNA, the CDR3 is TGTGCCAGCAGCCAAGGGGGACTAGCGACAGATACGCAGTATTTT.

The rearrangement uses TRBV20-1 and TRBJ1-2; D unclear. CDR3 length: 12 residues. With 1 base removed from V and 8 bases from J, the gap between germline ends came to 11 bases. The germline gives CDR1 DFQATT, CDR2 SNEGSKA (reference sequence). CDR3 sequence (DNA): TGCAGTGCTAGAGTCCAGCTTCGGGGCTACACCTTC. Amino acids: CSARVQLRGYTF.

This clonotype turned up a few times. V and J are TRBV20-1 and TRBJ2-3; 8 positions match TRBD2. V lost 0 bases, J lost 6 bases, and 11 bases stayed unmatched. The germline V gene encodes CDR1 DFQATT and CDR2 SNEGSKA (reference sequence). This CDR3 has 16 residues. CDR3 sequence (DNA): TGCAGTGCTAGAGATCCGGGAGGGGAAGGGCTTGATACGCAGTATTTT. It specifies CSARDPGGEGLDTQYF.

V gene TRBV5-1 combines with J gene TRBJ1-5; 10 nucleotides line up with TRBD1. The junction had 2 bases not matched to a gene; V was cut back by 0 bases and J by 2 bases. The germline V gene encodes CDR1 SGHRS and CDR2 YFSETQ. The CDR3 length is 16 residues. CDR3: CASSLGQGAGNQPQHF. The CDR3 region has the DNA TGCGCCAGCAGCTTGGGACAGGGGGCCGGCAATCAGCCCCAGCATTTT. The entire variable domain, with the rest obtained from reference TRBV5-1 and TRBJ1-5, is as follows: KAGVTQTPRYLIKTRGQQVTLSCSPISGHRSVSWYQQTPGQGLQFLFEYFSETQRNKGNFPGRFSGRQFSNSRSEMNVSTLELGDSALYLCASSLGQGAGNQPQHFGDGTRLSIL.

The V and J genes are TRBV7-6 and TRBJ1-5; the D gene is possibly TRBD1 (6 bases). Trimming cost V 2 bases and J 6 bases, with 14 bases left between them. Per germline, CDR1 SGHVS and CDR2 FNYEAQ. The CDR3 is made up of 15 amino acids. For the CDR3, the DNA is TGTGCCAGCAGCTTATCAAGCAGGGGTGGTCAGCCCCAGCATTTT. Amino acids: CASSLSSRGGQPQHF.

V gene TRBV5-1 combines with J gene TRBJ1-3; no clear D. CDR3 length: 14 amino acids. Germline CDR1 is SGHRS and CDR2 is YFSETQ. Between the trimmed V and J ends, which lost 4 bases and 4 bases, there was a span of 12 bases. The CDR3 reads CASSGQMEGNTIYF. As DNA, the CDR3 is TGCGCCAGCAGCGGTCAGATGGAGGGAAACACCATATATTTT.

This clonotype was found a few times. The rearrangement joins TRBV5-4 to TRBJ2-7; no reliable D call. The CDR3 loop spans 16 amino acids. Germline values: CDR1 SGHNT, CDR2 YYREEE (reference sequence). Trimming removed 2 bases at V and 1 base at J, with 16 bases between. DNA of the CDR3: TGTGCCAGCAGCTTAGGATCGCCCAAGGGATCCTACGAGCAGTACTTC. Encoded protein: CASSLGSPKGSYEQYF. Based on the CDR3 plus reference TRBV5-4 and TRBJ2-7, the full variable domain is ETGVTQSPTHLIKTRGQQVTLRCSSQSGHNTVSWYQQALGQGPQFIFQYYREEENGRGNFPPRFSGLQFPNYSSELNVNALELDDSALYLCASSLGSPKGSYEQYFGPGTRLTVT.

This clonotype has just a few counts. The chain is built from TRBV11-3 and TRBJ2-1, with D perhaps matching TRBD2 (6 bases). This CDR3 spans 15 amino acids. Germline CDR1 and CDR2: SGHNT and YENEEA. Between the trimmed V and J ends, which lost 5 bases and 4 bases, there was a span of 15 bases. The CDR3 is CASSAGTPLYNEQFF. The CDR3, as DNA: TGTGCCAGCAGCGCGGGGACTCCGCTTTACAATGAGCAGTTCTTC. Full variable domain (missing parts from reference TRBV11-3 and TRBJ2-1): EAGVVQSPRYKIIEKKQPVAFWCNPISGHNTLYWYLQNLGQGPELLIRYENEEAVDDSQLPKDRFSAERLKGVDSTLKIQPAELGDSAVYLCASSAGTPLYNEQFFGPGTRLTVL.

This rearrangement joins TRBV5-1 to TRBJ2-3, with 9 bases aligning to TRBD2. The V gene end was trimmed by 7 bases and the J gene end by 2 bases; junction bases not matched to a gene: 8. Germline loops: CDR1 SGHRS, CDR2 YFSETQ. CDR3 length equals 15 residues. Written as DNA, the CDR3 is TGCGCCAGCTCCCCGACTAGCGGAAACACAGATACGCAGTATTTT. Protein: CASSPTSGNTDTQYF.

This clonotype was seen just once. The chain combines TRBV20-1 with TRBJ2-3, with 10 bases aligning to TRBD2. Germline V gene sequence: CDR1 DFQATT, CDR2 SNEGSKA (reference sequence). This CDR3 comprises 16 residues. V lost 6 bases to trimming and J lost 5 bases; unmatched junction nucleotides: 14. CDR3 bases: TGCAGTGCGGCGAGAGGGCTAGCGGGAGTTAAAGATACGCAGTATTTT. This translates into CSAARGLAGVKDTQYF.

The table lists this clonotype with a few counts. The chain is built from TRBV7-6 and TRBJ2-5, with D possibly TRBD1 on 5 matching bases. Germline CDR1 and CDR2: SGHVS and FNYEAQ. V was clipped by 2 bases and J by 5 bases, with 15 bases between them. The CDR3 is 15 residues long. CDR3 in DNA: TGTGCCAGCAGCTTACCGGCCCAGGGAATGGAGACCCAGTACTTC. The encoded protein is CASSLPAQGMETQYF.

This clonotype was seen many times. The rearrangement uses TRBV29-1 and TRBJ1-5, with a weak D call TRBD1 (5 bases). The CDR3 length is 13 residues. Germline loops: CDR1 SQVTM, CDR2 ANQGSEA. V lost 4 bases, J lost 2 bases, and 9 bases lay in between. CDR3 coding DNA: TGCAGCGTTGGGTCGGGACGCAATCAGCCCCAGCATTTT. Its protein product is CSVGSGRNQPQHF.

The gene calls are TRBV20-1 and TRBJ2-2; D is unresolved. Deletions cut 3 bases from V and 6 bases from J, with 14 bases between. Per the germline V gene, CDR1 is DFQATT and CDR2 is SNEGSKA (reference sequence). The CDR3 spans 14 residues. The CDR3 here is CSARDRAKSGELFF. The CDR3 bases are TGCAGTGCTAGGGACCGAGCTAAATCCGGGGAGCTGTTTTTT.

J is TRBJ2-5 and V is TRBV13, with TRBD2 as a possible D gene (5 bases). The CDR3 contains 15 residues. CDR1 PRHDT and CDR2 FYEKMQ come from the germline V gene (reference sequence). V lost 6 bases and J 0 bases, leaving 14 bases between the germline ends. CDR3 region: CASSTSPAYQETQYF. CDR3 DNA: TGTGCCAGCAGTACTAGTCCGGCTTACCAAGAGACCCAGTACTTC.

The rearrangement links TRBV2 to TRBJ2-3; D is uncertain. The germline V and J ends were trimmed by 5 bases and 5 bases, with 5 bases remaining between them. There are 11 residues in the CDR3. Germline values: CDR1 SNHLY, CDR2 FYNNEI. CDR3 protein: CASSRIDTQYF. In DNA, the CDR3 is TGTGCCAGCAGTCGAATAGATACGCAGTATTTT.

DNA for the CDR3: TGCGCCAGCAGCCAGAGGGGGAGTGAAAAACTGTTTTTT. This encodes CASSQRGSEKLFF. The chain links TRBV5-1 to TRBJ1-4; D may be TRBD1 (6 bases). Looked up from germline, CDR1 is SGHRS and CDR2 is YFSETQ. The V end was cut by 4 bases, the J end by 7 bases, with 11 bases between. CDR3 length: 13 amino acids.

This clonotype was seen more than once but under ten times. In DNA, the CDR3 is TGTGCCAGCAGCCATACTAGGACAGACGAGCCCCAGCATTTT. This gives the protein CASSHTRTDEPQHF. This sequence joins TRBV2 and TRBJ1-5, with D perhaps matching TRBD1 (6 bases). The germline V gene has CDR1 SNHLY and CDR2 FYNNEI. There are 14 residues in the CDR3. V was clipped by 6 bases and J by 8 bases, with 17 bases between them.